Included here is one T cell receptor (beta chain) sequence, with context. Which antigen it targets is not known. No quality values exist for individual bases; no much larger clone is one base distant. The cysteine opens and the phenylalanine closes a CDR3 of 12 amino acids. Only the CDR3 portion is preserved as DNA: 36 bases, with reading frame beginning at the first base. As encoded in the germline V gene, CDR1 is SNHLY while CDR2 is FYNNEI. V and J are trimmed by 10 bases and 5 bases, and the gene matches miss 8 bases of the junction. The immunoSEQ Assay, a bias-controlled multiplex PCR, was used to amplify TCRbeta CDR3 regions from genomic DNA. The published analysis was carried out like this. The number of nucleated cells in each sample was estimated from the amplification of reference gene primers within the assay. To quantify the absolute abundance of each unique TCRbeta CDR3 rearrangement, sequence reads were collapsed and filtered. Productive Simpson clonality was computed per sample as the square root of Simpson's diversity index over productive rearrangements. Not all clones reach the TCRdb copy of this immuneACCESS table, which keeps in-frame sequences only. Checked studies attribute under half of the gap to unresolved V genes and leave the rest unexplained. V and J calls and clone size are copied from that table; D and trimming were computed from the DNA. This sample comprises fewer than 50,000 clones, roughly 83% of them detected only once. 14% to 15% of the sample rests with the top ten.

The sample comes from a study of blood T cell repertoires in COVID-19 (TCRdb year 2020). About the study as a whole: The collaborator samples originated in the United States, Italy and Spain and spanned the acute and convalescent phases of COVID-19. The material from the prospective study consisted of cDNA or gDNA derived from T cells, B-cell-depleted T cells, or PBMCs. The dataset comprised deeply sampled blood TCRbeta repertoires from subjects exposed to, actively infected with, or recovered from COVID-19. The repertoires were made available in a free public database intended to serve as a resource for research on the immune response to SARS-CoV-2. Samples came from the ongoing ImmuneRACE study (first 160 participants) plus 1,254 subjects from 6 global collaborators. The sample metadata nearly always contained a de-identified subject ID, COVID-19 status, age in years and sex. Where available, HLA class I and class II types were obtained from metadata supplied by the sample provider rather than from assay-based typing.

Collaborating institutions collected whole blood in K2EDTA tubes following their own protocols. For TCRbeta analysis, collaborators shipped samples as frozen whole blood, isolated PBMCs, or DNA extracted from either of those sample types. The study at large found these results: How much clinical and demographic metadata was included differed by source and by participant, and the metadata was provided uncurated.

Specimen: peripheral blood. The rearrangement combines TRBV2 with TRBJ2-7; the central 7 bases match TRBD1. This clonotype was obtained from a human donor in a cohort sampled during active COVID-19. The sequenced DNA: TGTGCCACGCGACAGGGTGGGAACGAGCAGTACTTC. This yields the protein CATRQGGNEQYF.